These 10 T cell receptor beta chains were all obtained from the same sample, sequenced in a study of response to subunit inactivated influenza vaccine. TCRdb processed the RT-PCR reads anew with MiXCR; each CDR3 protein has one entry. The sample lists hundreds of thousands of distinct CDR3 sequences; 12% were seen once. This material consisted of non-naive T cells sorted from PBMCs, taken roughly 15 days before vaccination. These TCRs come from a man aged 50 or older who received an inactivated influenza vaccine.

The rearrangement joins TRBV7-6 to TRBJ2-2; 7 nucleotides align to TRBD2. This CDR3 contains 17 residues. V trimming: 0 bases; J trimming: 0 bases; junction bases outside the gene matches: 4. CDR1 SGHVS and CDR2 FNYEAQ come from the germline V gene. The CDR3 reads CASSLAAGGTNTGELFF. The CDR3 region has the DNA TGTGCCAGCAGCTTAGCTGCCGGGGGGACGAACACCGGGGAGCTGTTTTTT.

Here the CDR3 DNA reads TGTGCCAGCAGCAGGGGACTAGCGGGAGGAACTGCGGGGTACACAGATACGCAGTATTTT. Translating it yields CASSRGLAGGTAGYTDTQYF. The chain links TRBV7-3 to TRBJ2-3; 15 bases map to TRBD2. V gave up 5 bases and J gave up 2 bases; unmatched junction bases: 14. The CDR3 runs to 20 residues. Germline-derived CDR1 and CDR2 are SGHTA and FQGTGA. Full variable domain (outside the CDR3, taken from reference TRBV7-3 and TRBJ2-3): GAGVSQTPSNKVTEKGKYVELRCDPISGHTALYWYRQSLGQGPEFLIYFQGTGAADDSGLPNDRFFAVRPEGSVSTLKIQRTERGDSAVYLCASSRGLAGGTAGYTDTQYFGPGTRLTVL.

This clonotype has a handful of counts. The rearrangement uses TRBV15 and TRBJ2-3; unclear D gene. This CDR3 is 12 amino acids long. Germline CDR1 is LNHNV and CDR2 is YYDKDF (reference sequence). V was clipped by 1 base and J by 2 bases, with 1 base between them. The CDR3 reads CATSRATDTQYF. The CDR3 coding sequence is TGTGCCACCAGCAGAGCCACAGATACGCAGTATTTT. The full variable domain, its missing parts supplied by reference TRBV15 and TRBJ2-3, is DAMVIQNPRYQVTQFGKPVTLSCSQTLNHNVMYWYQQKSSQAPKLLFHYYDKDFNNEADTPDNFQSRRPNTSFCFLDIRSPGLGDTAMYLCATSRATDTQYFGPGTRLTVL.

This clonotype was counted ten times or more. The chain recombines TRBV5-1 with TRBJ2-2; 8 nucleotides agree with TRBD1. V shed 2 bases and J 4 bases; nucleotides not matched to a gene: 4. The CDR3 totals 15 residues. Germline CDR1 SGHRS, CDR2 YFSETQ. CDR3 region: CASSFDRGGTGELFF. The DNA of the CDR3 is TGCGCCAGCAGCTTCGACAGGGGAGGCACCGGGGAGCTGTTTTTT. Combining the CDR3 with reference TRBV5-1 and TRBJ2-2 gives the whole variable domain KAGVTQTPRYLIKTRGQQVTLSCSPISGHRSVSWYQQTPGQGLQFLFEYFSETQRNKGNFPGRFSGRQFSNSRSEMNVSTLELGDSALYLCASSFDRGGTGELFFGEGSRLTVL.

This clonotype was recorded a few times. The chain employs TRBV20-1 and TRBJ2-1, with a possible D match to TRBD2 (5 bases). In germline, CDR1 is DFQATT, CDR2 SNEGSKA (reference sequence). The CDR3 runs to 16 residues. Trimming took 5 bases from V and 3 from J, leaving 20 bases between them. CDR3 bases: TGCAGTGCTCAGACCCGGGGAGCGGAACTCTACAATGAGCAGTTCTTC. Translated: CSAQTRGAELYNEQFF.

This clonotype was seen at least ten times. The DNA of the CDR3 is TGTGCCAGCAGTTACCCTAACAAGTACAATGAGCAGTTCTTC. Amino acids: CASSYPNKYNEQFF. The rearrangement joins TRBV6-2 or TRBV6-3 to TRBJ2-1; no clear D gene. Trimming took off 2 bases at V and 4 bases at J, with 9 bases between the two ends. CDR3 length equals 14 residues. The germline V gene encodes CDR1 MNHEY and CDR2 SVGEGT.

The V call is TRBV7-9, the J call TRBJ1-5, with D possibly being TRBD1 (5 bases). CDR1 is SEHNR, CDR2 FQNEAQ, per germline (reference sequence). V was shortened by 2 bases and J by 7 bases, with 9 bases between the two germline ends. This CDR3 spans 13 amino acids. The CDR3 is CASSLIGDQPQHF. Written as DNA, the CDR3 is TGTGCCAGCAGCTTAATCGGGGACCAGCCCCAGCATTTT.

Only a few counts were recorded for this clonotype. J is TRBJ2-1 and V is TRBV10-3, with D perhaps TRBD1 (6 bases). V lost 0 bases, J lost 0 bases, and 6 bases lay in between. CDR1 is ENHRY, CDR2 SYGVKD, per germline. CDR3 length: 15 residues. The CDR3 region is CAISESGGSYNEQFF. CDR3 nucleotides: TGTGCCATCAGTGAGTCAGGGGGCTCCTACAATGAGCAGTTCTTC.

The CDR3 spells CASSQEGGGSIYF. CDR3 sequence (DNA): TGTGCCAGCAGCCAAGAAGGGGGGGGTTCCATATATTTT. The chain uses TRBV4-2 and TRBJ1-3; maybe TRBD1 (6 bases). CDR3 length: 13 amino acids. V shed 0 bases and J shed 11 bases, with 11 bases lying between them. The V gene's germline CDR1 is LGHNA and CDR2 YNFKEQ.

In this sample, this clonotype turned up many times. The genes are TRBV5-1 and TRBJ2-1; 8 bases fit TRBD1. Germline CDR1 reads SGHRS; CDR2 reads YFSETQ. V shed 7 bases, J shed 2 bases, and the junction held 8 bases outside the gene matches. This CDR3 has 15 amino acids. This CDR3 is CASAGPGGTYNEQFF. The CDR3 bases are TGCGCCAGCGCGGGCCCAGGGGGCACCTACAATGAGCAGTTCTTC.